The entry below gives a single T cell receptor (beta chain) sequence along with its context. Its antigen is currently unknown. The data derive from a study of vaccination effects on CD4 cells after COVID-19. Study-level results: Clonal contraction was marked in infection- and vaccine-induced clones late after vaccination.

Before sequencing took place, the ViraFEST assay used viral peptide pools to expand antigen-specific CD4+ T cells. Once cultured for roughly nine days, the cells underwent separation to obtain CD4+ T cells. Vaccine recipients, nucleocapsid antibody negative, had no prior SARS-CoV-2 infection. CDR1 and CDR2 from the germline V gene are SGHDN and FVKESK. The germline V and J ends were trimmed by 4 bases and 2 bases, with 14 bases remaining between them. The length of the CDR3 is 16 residues. Sequencing was performed with immunoSEQ multiplex PCR; in TCRdb, only in-frame clones are kept and a portion is missing. This table holds tens of thousands of clones, about 78% found once.

This TCR derives from a human donor who received a COVID-19 vaccine. The chain combines TRBV14 with TRBJ1-4, with no clear D. The input for sequencing was CD4+ T cells from PBMCs cultured with SARS-CoV-2 spike peptides, taken before COVID-19 vaccination. DNA for the CDR3: TGTGCCAGCAGCCCCCTGCTCGGGTCGACTAATGAAAAACTGTTTTTT. This encodes CASSPLLGSTNEKLFF.